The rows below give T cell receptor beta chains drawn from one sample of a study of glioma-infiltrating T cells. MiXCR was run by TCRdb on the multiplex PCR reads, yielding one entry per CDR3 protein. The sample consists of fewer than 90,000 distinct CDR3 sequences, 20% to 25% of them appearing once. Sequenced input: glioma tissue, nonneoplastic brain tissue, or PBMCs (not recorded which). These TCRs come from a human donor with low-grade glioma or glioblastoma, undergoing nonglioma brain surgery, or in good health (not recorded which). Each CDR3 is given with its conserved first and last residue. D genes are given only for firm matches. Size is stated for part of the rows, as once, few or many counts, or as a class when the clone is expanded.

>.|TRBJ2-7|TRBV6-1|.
TGTGCCAGCAGAACCGGACGGTTGAGCTCCTACGAGCAGTACTTC
CASRTGRLSSYEQYF
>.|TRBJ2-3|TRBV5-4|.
TGTGCCAGCAGCTTGGTTGGGCGGGCTCGCACAGATACGCAGTATTTT
CASSLVGRARTDTQYF
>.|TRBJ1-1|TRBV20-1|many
TGCAGTGCTAGAGAGCGGGGGGCCACTGAAGCTTTCTTT
CSARERGATEAFF
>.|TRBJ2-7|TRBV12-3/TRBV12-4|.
TGTGCCAGCAGTTTATTCTTCTACGAGCAGTACTTC
CASSLFFYEQYF
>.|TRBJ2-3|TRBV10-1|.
TGCGCCAGCAGTGAGATCTCAGCCGATACGCAGTATTTT
CASSEISADTQYF
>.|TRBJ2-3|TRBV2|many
TGTGCCAGCAGTGAAGTAGGACAGAACCAGTATTTT
CASSEVGQNQYF
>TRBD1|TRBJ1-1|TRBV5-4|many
TGTGCCAGCAGCCCAATGACAGGGTATGGCACTGAAGCTTTCTTT
CASSPMTGYGTEAFF
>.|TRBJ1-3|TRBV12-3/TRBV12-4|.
TGTGCCAGCAGTTTGGAGTATGGAAACACCATATATTTT
CASSLEYGNTIYF
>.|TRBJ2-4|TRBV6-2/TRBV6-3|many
TGTGCCACCTCCCCCAGCCGCCAAGCCAAAAACATTCAGTACTTC
CATSPSRQAKNIQYF
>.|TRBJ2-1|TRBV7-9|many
TGTGCCAGCAGCCTCCAGCCTTCAACGGGGGATGAGCAGTTCTTC
CASSLQPSTGDEQFF
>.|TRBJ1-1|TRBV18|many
TGTGCCAGCTCACCAGTCCCCCAGGGGCGCGTAGCTTTCTTT
CASSPVPQGRVAFF
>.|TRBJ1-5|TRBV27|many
TGTGCCAGCAGTTTAGGTCAGGGTTACAATCAGCCCCAGCATTTT
CASSLGQGYNQPQHF
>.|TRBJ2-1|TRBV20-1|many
TGCAGTAGACGGGACCCCTTATCGGATGAGCAGTTCTTC
CSRRDPLSDEQFF
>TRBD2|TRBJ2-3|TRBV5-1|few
TGCGCCAGCAGCTTCGGACTAGCGAGCACAGATACGCAGTATTTT
CASSFGLASTDTQYF
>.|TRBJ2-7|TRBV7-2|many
TGTGCCAGCAGCCGCGACAGGATCAACGAGCAGTACTTC
CASSRDRINEQYF
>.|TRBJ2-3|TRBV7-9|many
TGTGCCAGCAGCTTAGAATCGTTGGGAACCCCCACCCGTACAGATACGCAGTATTTT
CASSLESLGTPTRTDTQYF
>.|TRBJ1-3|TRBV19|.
TGTGCCAGTAGTGTCTCTGGAAACACCATATATTTT
CASSVSGNTIYF
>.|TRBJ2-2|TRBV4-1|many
TGCGCCAGCAGCCAAGCACCAGCCACCGGGGAGCTGTTTTTT
CASSQAPATGELFF
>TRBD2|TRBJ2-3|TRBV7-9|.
TGTGCCAGCAGCTCCGCCGGAGCGGGAGGGCTGAGTGATACGCAGTATTTT
CASSSAGAGGLSDTQYF